The clone carrying this T cell receptor beta chain was picked up many times. What it binds is not known. CDR3 size: 16 residues. The V segment lost 0 bases and the J segment 2 bases; nucleotides outside the gene matches: 3. Germline assignment: CDR1 MGHRA and CDR2 YSYEKL. This entry belongs to a study of early T cells in non-severe SARS-CoV-2 infection. Unique molecular identifiers were affixed to single, distinct cDNA molecules. TCRdb recomputed calls from the 5' RACE reads with MiXCR, one row per CDR3 protein. Here the sample spans roughly 40,000 distinct CDR3 sequences, about 5.9% being singletons. Study-wide results and limits: Missing private and CD4 specificities, VDJdb matching favored anti-spike CD8 responses.

This material consisted of whole blood, taken at baseline. This receptor was obtained from an adult who was a healthcare worker with PCR-confirmed SARS-CoV-2 infection or an uninfected control (not recorded which). The chain links TRBV4-1 to TRBJ1-5; 8 nucleotides match TRBD1. The CDR3 nucleotides are TGCGCCAGCAGCCAAGATTGGGGACAGGGCAATCAGCCCCAGCATTTT. Translated: CASSQDWGQGNQPQHF.